The 18 T cell receptor beta chains given below trace back to one sample, sequenced in a study of cytomegalovirus exposure and HLA in healthy donors. PCR primers comprised 60 Vbeta and 13 Jbeta primers. The assay was immunoSEQ multiplex PCR, and TCRdb's table has in-frame clones only and misses some. The sample lists some 270,000 clones; around nine tenths were seen once. Specimen: PBMCs. These receptors were collected from a girl aged 2-10 years in good health and CMV-seronegative.

The chain has TRBV5-4 and TRBJ1-4; 8 positions agree with TRBD1. Trimming removed 4 bases from V and 7 bases from J; junction bases left unmatched: 6. There are 14 residues in the CDR3. Germline values: CDR1 SGHNT, CDR2 YYREEE (reference sequence). CDR3 sequence reads: CASSRGTGREKLFF. In DNA form, the CDR3 reads TGTGCCAGCAGCCGCGGGACAGGTCGTGAAAAACTGTTTTTT.

This clone was detected only a few times. The chain combines TRBV7-9 with TRBJ1-2; 8 bases fit TRBD1. After removal of 5 bases from V and 4 bases from J, the junction contained 12 bases not matched to a gene. Germline-derived CDR1 and CDR2 are SEHNR and FQNEAQ (reference sequence). The CDR3 sequence is 16 residues long. The CDR3 reads CASSLGTGITSYGYTF. The DNA of the CDR3 is TGTGCCAGCAGCCTGGGGACAGGCATCACCTCCTATGGCTACACCTTC.

The chain joins TRBV10-2 to TRBJ2-7; no clear D gene. Germline assignment: CDR1 WSHSY and CDR2 SAAADI. Trimming took 3 bases from V and 4 from J, leaving 7 bases between them. This CDR3 comprises 12 residues. The chain's CDR3 is CASSDSVYEQYF. In DNA form, the CDR3 reads TGCGCCAGCAGTGACTCTGTGTACGAGCAGTACTTC.

V usage is TRBV28 and J usage is TRBJ1-3, with D unresolved. From germline, CDR1 is MDHEN and CDR2 SYDVKM. The CDR3 consists of 15 residues. The CDR3 reads CAITASGAGENTIYF. CDR3 DNA: TGTGCAATTACAGCCTCCGGAGCCGGGGAAAACACCATATATTTT.

The V call is TRBV9, the J call TRBJ2-1, with 10 bases aligning to TRBD2. This CDR3 has 14 residues. J lost 8 bases, V lost 0 bases, and 2 bases had no gene match. From germline, CDR1 is SGDLS and CDR2 YYNGEE. CDR3 loop: CASSVGLAGDEQFF. DNA of the CDR3: TGTGCCAGCAGCGTAGGTCTAGCGGGAGATGAGCAGTTCTTC.

This clone came up a few times. V usage is TRBV5-5 and J usage is TRBJ1-2; possible D gene TRBD1, 6 bases. V lost 7 bases to trimming and J lost 3 bases, with 16 bases between them. CDR1 and CDR2 (germline): SGHKS, YYEKEE (reference sequence). The CDR3 sequence is 14 residues long. Written as DNA, the CDR3 is TGTGCCAGCCGATTGGGTCAGGGGCACTATGGCTACACCTTC. It codes for CASRLGQGHYGYTF.

V is TRBV7-6 and J is TRBJ2-7; TRBD2 is a possible D gene (6 bases). V was clipped by 6 bases and J by 4 bases, with 25 bases between them. The CDR3 extends over 17 amino acids. Germline CDR1 and CDR2: SGHVS and FNYEAQ. In nucleotides, the CDR3 is TGTGCCAGCAGTGGGCGGAGGGAGCCAACTAGAATATACGAGCAGTACTTC. As protein: CASSGRREPTRIYEQYF.

This clone came up a few times. This chain connects TRBV5-1 to TRBJ2-1; the D gene is possibly TRBD2 (6 bases). The CDR3 is 19 amino acids. V lost 3 bases and J lost 7, with 29 bases in between. Per germline, CDR1 SGHRS and CDR2 YFSETQ. The CDR3 loop is CASSSPRGAGRDPWNEQFF. CDR3 DNA: TGCGCCAGCAGCTCCCCGCGGGGAGCGGGCCGGGACCCATGGAATGAGCAGTTCTTC.

The rearrangement joins TRBV7-8 to TRBJ1-5; 8 bases agree with TRBD1. Germline values: CDR1 SGHVS, CDR2 FQNEAQ. With V trimmed by 5 bases and J by 0 bases, 9 bases remained unmatched. The CDR3 length is 17 residues. The CDR3 DNA sequence: TGTGCCAGCAGCACAAAGACAGGGGTCCATAGCAATCAGCCCCAGCATTTT. It yields the protein CASSTKTGVHSNQPQHF.

This chain joins TRBV5-4 and TRBJ1-1; no definite D call. The V gene lost 0 bases and the J gene lost 5 bases, with 8 bases spanning the gap. Germline V gives CDR1 SGHNT, CDR2 YYREEE (reference sequence). The CDR3 covers 13 residues. CDR3 in DNA: TGTGCCAGCAGCTTGGGCGTCGGGACTGAAGCTTTCTTT. It yields the protein CASSLGVGTEAFF.

The V gene is TRBV19, the J gene TRBJ2-5; TRBD1 agrees at 10 bases. CDR1 and CDR2 (germline): LNHDA, SQIVND (reference sequence). This CDR3 spans 14 amino acids. Trimming at V came to 10 bases and at J to 0 bases, leaving 5 bases not matched to a gene. Here the CDR3 reads CATRQGANQETQYF. CDR3 DNA: TGTGCCACCCGACAGGGGGCTAACCAAGAGACCCAGTACTTC.

The chain uses TRBV29-1 and TRBJ2-3; 9 bases align to TRBD1. The germline V gene encodes CDR1 SQVTM and CDR2 ANQGSEA. The J segment lost 0 bases and the V segment lost 1 base, leaving 2 bases of the junction unmatched. The CDR3 totals 15 residues. The CDR3 DNA reads as TGCAGCGTTGAAGGGGACAGGGAAAGCACAGATACGCAGTATTTT. Translation gives CSVEGDRESTDTQYF.

Worth noting for this clone: An end of the junction differs from the germline gene, which may be a read error. Different DNA sequences within this sample yield the same CDR3. The chain has TRBV28 and TRBJ1-6, with 7 bases that match TRBD1. Germline values: CDR1 MDHEN, CDR2 SYDVKM. The length of the CDR3 is 15 residues. CDR3 in amino acids: CASSSRGFYNSPLHF. The CDR3 coding sequence is TGCGCCAGCAGTTCCAGGGGGTTCTATAATTCACCCCTCCACTTT.

The chain uses TRBV2 and TRBJ1-6; D gene uncertain. V was pared by 7 bases and J by 5 bases, with 15 bases between. This CDR3 is built from 15 residues. In germline, CDR1 is SNHLY, CDR2 FYNNEI. The CDR3 sequence is CASTYEGRDNSPLHF. As DNA, the CDR3 is TGTGCCAGCACTTATGAGGGTAGAGATAATTCACCCCTCCACTTT.

The V gene is TRBV7-6, the J gene TRBJ2-1; 8 positions match TRBD2. This CDR3 contains 13 residues. Trimming took 2 bases from V and 8 from J; bases not matched to a gene: 2. Germline loops: CDR1 SGHVS, CDR2 FNYEAQ. The DNA of the CDR3 is TGTGCCAGCAGCTTAACGGGACTAGATGAGCAGTTCTTC. As protein: CASSLTGLDEQFF.

The V call is TRBV7-9, the J call TRBJ2-3; 10 nucleotides line up with TRBD2. The germline V gene encodes CDR1 SEHNR and CDR2 FQNEAQ (reference sequence). The length of the CDR3 is 19 residues. The ends lost 5 bases at V and 4 bases at J; junction bases unmatched: 18. The chain's CDR3 is CASSLPAGGPISLADTQYF. DNA for the CDR3: TGTGCCAGCAGCCTCCCAGCGGGAGGGCCCATCAGTCTCGCAGATACGCAGTATTTT.

The chain carries TRBV7-6 and TRBJ2-5; a weak D match, TRBD1 (5 bases). The CDR3 runs 16 residues. Between the trimmed V and J ends, which lost 4 bases and 1 base, there was a span of 16 bases. Germline V CDR1 and CDR2: SGHVS, FNYEAQ. The CDR3 DNA follows: TGTGCCAGCAGCTCCCCGGGTAGGGGCGGCCAAGAGACCCAGTACTTC. Translating it yields CASSSPGRGGQETQYF.

This clone has a single count. The chain carries TRBV27 and TRBJ2-7; 8 positions agree with TRBD1. V lost 6 bases, J lost 3 bases, and 10 bases stayed unmatched. Germline lookup yields CDR1 MNHEY and CDR2 SMNVEV (reference sequence). CDR3 length: 15 amino acids. CDR3 sequence: CASSLIGDRSYEQYF. In DNA form, the CDR3 reads TGTGCCAGCAGCCTTATAGGGGACAGGAGCTACGAGCAGTACTTC.